Listed here is a single T cell receptor (beta chain). Its cognate antigen is unknown. The data derive from a study of PD-1 blockade in classical Hodgkin lymphoma. Repertoires were generated with immunoSEQ multiplex PCR, while TCRdb's copy carries only in-frame clones and drops some. Of approximately 44,000 clones listed, around three fifths are singletons. The CDR3 sequence is 17 residues long. The J segment lost 2 bases and the V segment lost 5 bases, leaving 10 bases of the junction unmatched. Germline V gene data show CDR1 as LGHNA and CDR2 as YNFKEQ. Study findings and constraints: It was CD4+ TCR diversity, not CD8+, that rose significantly by C4D1. Undefined causes, possibly disease activity or prior therapy, underlie the repertoire differences. Complete responders possessed baseline diversity comparable to newly diagnosed patients.

Specified time point: cycle 4 day 1 (C4D1), after 5 to 7 weeks of nivolumab. All patients experienced relapse after autologous stem cell transplantation, and brentuximab vedotin exposure was variable. This rearrangement joins TRBV4-2 to TRBJ1-3, with TRBD1 identical over 9 bases. This material consisted of peripheral blood mononuclear cells (PBMCs), taken before the fourth cycle of nivolumab. The TCR was taken from a human donor with classical Hodgkin lymphoma. CDR3 loop: CASSFGTGSEAGNTIYF. In DNA form, the CDR3 reads TGTGCCAGCAGCTTTGGGACAGGGTCAGAGGCTGGAAACACCATATATTTT.